These 8 T cell receptor beta chains originate from one sample sequenced in a study of cytomegalovirus exposure and HLA in healthy donors. It was with 60 Vbeta and 13 Jbeta primers that the PCR ran. Assay used: immunoSEQ multiplex PCR; TCRdb lists only in-frame clones, some missing. The table shows around 200,000 clones, with 75% to 90% occurring only once. Sequenced: PBMCs. The receptor source for this set is a man aged 40-49 years in good health and CMV-seropositive.

The V call is TRBV5-1, the J call TRBJ2-1; 7 positions agree with TRBD1. The CDR3 is 14 amino acids. V lost 0 bases and J lost 8; bases outside the gene matches: 5. Germline lookup yields CDR1 SGHRS and CDR2 YFSETQ. This chain's CDR3 is CASSLVTGLDEQFF. Written as DNA, the CDR3 is TGCGCCAGCAGCTTGGTGACAGGGCTCGATGAGCAGTTCTTC.

This clone has a single count. The J gene is TRBJ1-5, the V gene TRBV5-6; tentatively, D is TRBD1 (5 bases). Germline CDR1 reads SGHDT; CDR2 reads YYEEEE. Trimming stripped 0 bases from V and 3 bases from J, with 10 bases between. The CDR3 spans 15 residues. The CDR3 is CASSLERGINQPQHF. The CDR3 DNA follows: TGTGCCAGCAGCTTGGAAAGGGGAATCAATCAGCCCCAGCATTTT.

In this sample, this clone turned up once. The rearrangement joins TRBV27 to TRBJ2-5; 9 bases are shared with TRBD1. The J call may be wrong; the DNA end is better matched by TRBJ2-7. The CDR3 covers 15 residues. Germline V gene sequence: CDR1 MNHEY, CDR2 SMNVEV (reference sequence). CDR3 protein: CASSSAGTGSSEQYF. In nucleotides, the CDR3 is TGTGCCAGCAGTTCAGCCGGGACAGGGAGCTCCGAGCAGTACTTC.

Worth noting for this clone: The same CDR3 arises from other DNA sequences in this sample as well. V gene TRBV18 combines with J gene TRBJ2-7, with a weak D call TRBD1 (6 bases). V lost 2 bases, J lost 3 bases, and 8 bases lay in between. CDR3 length equals 13 residues. Germline CDR1 reads KGHSH; CDR2 reads LQKENI. The CDR3 loop reads CASSPTQGYEQYF. DNA of the CDR3: TGTGCCAGCTCACCAACACAGGGCTACGAGCAGTACTTC.

The chain employs TRBV5-1 and TRBJ2-5; TRBD2 aligns across 15 bases. Germline lookup yields CDR1 SGHRS and CDR2 YFSETQ. The V segment lost 4 bases and the J segment 2 bases; nucleotides outside the gene matches: 6. The CDR3 is 17 residues long. Written as DNA, the CDR3 is TGCGCCAGCAGCGTGGGACTAGCGGGGGGAGAGCAAGAGACCCAGTACTTC. Translation gives CASSVGLAGGEQETQYF.

The V and J genes are TRBV7-3 and TRBJ2-7; possibly TRBD1 for D (5 bases). The CDR3 is 13 residues long. CDR1 is SGHTA, CDR2 FQGTGA, per germline. Trimming took 5 bases from V and 5 from J, leaving 13 bases between them. The CDR3 loop is CASSTGAGNEQYF. DNA of the CDR3: TGTGCCAGCAGCACTGGGGCTGGGAACGAGCAGTACTTC. The full variable domain, in which reference TRBV7-3 and TRBJ2-7 provide the parts outside the CDR3, is GAGVSQTPSNKVTEKGKYVELRCDPISGHTALYWYRQSLGQGPEFLIYFQGTGAADDSGLPNDRFFAVRPEGSVSTLKIQRTERGDSAVYLCASSTGAGNEQYFGPGTRLTVT.

This clone came up once. The chain uses TRBV7-2 and TRBJ2-1, with 9 bases matching TRBD1. The V gene end was trimmed by 5 bases and the J gene end by 4 bases; junction bases not matched to a gene: 6. The V gene's germline CDR1 is SGHTA and CDR2 FQGNSA. This CDR3 comprises 15 residues. CDR3 coding DNA: TGTGCCAGCAGCCAAAGACAGGGGGAGTACAATGAGCAGTTCTTC. It encodes CASSQRQGEYNEQFF.

This sequence joins TRBV7-3 and TRBJ1-6; 7 bases agree with TRBD1. The CDR3 totals 17 residues. V gave up 0 bases and J gave up 0 bases; unmatched junction bases: 2. The germline V gene has CDR1 SGHTA and CDR2 FQGTGA. The CDR3 loop is CASSLTGDSSYNSPLHF. In nucleotides, the CDR3 is TGTGCCAGCAGCTTAACCGGGGACAGCTCCTATAATTCACCCCTCCACTTT.